The rows below give T cell receptor beta chains drawn from one sample of a study of shared clonotypes between healthy human individuals. Sequencing used immunoSEQ multiplex PCR; TCRdb keeps in-frame clones, though not all of them. The profile shows some 1,400,000 clones, roughly 96% of them singletons. The specimen was naive CD4+ T cells sorted from blood. The receptors were sampled from a man aged 25 to 40 in good health. The CDR3 runs from the conserved cysteine through the conserved F or W. A D gene is named only where the DNA matches it firmly. Rows give clone size only sometimes, using once, few, many, or a class for an expanded clone.

j_gene	v_gene	d_gene	abundance	CDR3nt	CDR3aa
TRBJ1-1	TRBV7-3	TRBD1	-	TGTGCCAGCAGCTTAAGAGGGGGCGCGGGCACTGAAGCTTTCTTT	CASSLRGGAGTEAFF
TRBJ2-7	TRBV5-1	TRBD1	-	TGCGCCAGCAGCCCAGCCGGGGACAGGTCCTCCTACGAGCAGTACTTC	CASSPAGDRSSYEQYF
TRBJ2-1	TRBV15	-	-	TGTGCCACCAGCAGAGATGGGGGGTTCGGGAAGGGATACAATGAGCAGTTCTTC	CATSRDGGFGKGYNEQFF
TRBJ2-5	TRBV2	-	-	TGTGCCAGCAGTGGAGGCAGGGGATTTGAGACCCAGTACTTC	CASSGGRGFETQYF
TRBJ1-5	TRBV7-6	-	-	TGTGCCAGCAGCTTAGATGGGACAAGTAGCAATCAGCCCCAGCATTTT	CASSLDGTSSNQPQHF
TRBJ2-6	TRBV6-4	-	-	TGTGCCAGCAGTGCCCGGGGGAGCTACTCTGGGGCCAACGTCCTGACTTTC	CASSARGSYSGANVLTF
TRBJ2-3	TRBV5-1	TRBD1	-	TGCGCCAGCAGCCCAGGACAGGGGAAAGATACGCAGTATTTT	CASSPGQGKDTQYF
TRBJ2-1	TRBV19	-	-	TGTGCCAGTAGTTTCGAGCGATTGGCCAGTGAGCAGTTCTTC	CASSFERLASEQFF
TRBJ1-1	TRBV2	-	-	TGTGCCAGCAGTGACGCAGGGTTGCCTGAAGCTTTCTTT	CASSDAGLPEAFF
TRBJ2-1	TRBV5-1	-	-	TGCGCCAGCAGCCCGGCGGTATCTTTCTACAATGAGCAGTTCTTC	CASSPAVSFYNEQFF
TRBJ1-1	TRBV7-9	-	-	TGTGCCAGCAGCTCCCAGGAGAACACTGAAGCTTTCTTT	CASSSQENTEAFF
TRBJ2-7	TRBV18	-	-	TGTGCCAGCTCACCACCGGTAATAGACCCCGGCGAGCAGTACTTC	CASSPPVIDPGEQYF
TRBJ1-5	TRBV18	-	-	TGTGCCAGCTCACCACGGGAGAGCGGGGGCAATCAGCCCCAGCATTTT	CASSPRESGGNQPQHF
TRBJ1-1	TRBV28	-	-	TGTGCCAGCAGTTTATTAATGTGGGAGCCGAACACTGAAGCTTTCTTT	CASSLLMWEPNTEAFF
TRBJ2-7	TRBV27	-	-	TGTGCCAGCAGTCCTTCCGGGTCCTACGAGCAGTACTTC	CASSPSGSYEQYF
TRBJ2-7	TRBV6-1	-	-	TGTGCCAGCATTTGGGGGGACAGAAAATACGAGCAGTACTTC	CASIWGDRKYEQYF
TRBJ2-7	TRBV20-1	-	-	TGCAGTGGCTTTGTAATCTACGAGCAGTACTTC	CSGFVIYEQYF
TRBJ2-7	TRBV7-9	-	once	TGTGCCAGCAGCCCCCCCGCCGGGACATACGAGCAGTACTTC	CASSPPAGTYEQYF
TRBJ2-7	TRBV4-1	-	-	TGCGCCAGCAGCCAAGATAAGTTGGCGGTGGGTCGGAACTTC	CASSQDKLAVGRNF
TRBJ2-3	TRBV11-2	TRBD2	once	TGTGCCAGCAGGGGGACTAGCGGGAGGCCAGATACGCAGTATTTT	CASRGTSGRPDTQYF
TRBJ2-1	TRBV5-4	TRBD2	-	TGTGCCAGCAGCCCAGCGACTAGCCATGAGCAGTTCTTC	CASSPATSHEQFF
TRBJ2-7	TRBV7-9	TRBD1	-	TGTGCCAGCAGCTTAGGTATGGGACAGAGCTCCTACGAGCAGTACTTC	CASSLGMGQSSYEQYF
TRBJ2-2	TRBV6-1	TRBD2	-	TGTGCCAGCAGTGAAAATTCTTTAGCGGGAGGTAACACCGGGGAGCTGTTTTTT	CASSENSLAGGNTGELFF
TRBJ2-7	TRBV7-2	TRBD2	once	TGTGCCAGCAGCAGATCCGTAGCGGGAGGGGCTTACGAGCAGTACTTC	CASSRSVAGGAYEQYF
TRBJ2-7	TRBV2	TRBD2	-	TGTGCCAGCAGTGCCGTATTAGCGGGTGTGCAGTACTTC	CASSAVLAGVQYF
TRBJ1-1	TRBV29-1	-	-	TGCAGCGTTTCCCCCGGAGGCGGGGGCACTGAAGCTTTCTTT	CSVSPGGGGTEAFF
TRBJ2-7	TRBV6-5	TRBD2	-	TGTGCCAGCAGTCCACTAGCGGGAGGCTACGAGCAGTACTTC	CASSPLAGGYEQYF
TRBJ2-7	TRBV7-9	-	few	TGTGCCAGCAGCTTAAGCTACGAGCAGTACTTC	CASSLSYEQYF
TRBJ1-1	TRBV7-9	-	-	TGTGCCAGCAGCCCTTGGGGACTAGGAGGAGCTTTCTTT	CASSPWGLGGAFF
TRBJ2-7	TRBV5-1	-	few	TGCGCCAGCAGCTTGGGACCCCAAGGGTACGAGCAGTACTTC	CASSLGPQGYEQYF
TRBJ1-5	TRBV6-5	TRBD1	-	TGTGCCAGCAGTCGACAGGGGGGTCAGCCCCAGCATTTT	CASSRQGGQPQHF
TRBJ1-4	TRBV5-1	-	-	TGCGCCAGCAGCCCAAATCTGGGGGGCACTGAAAAACTGTTTTTT	CASSPNLGGTEKLFF
TRBJ1-2	TRBV7-8	-	-	TGTGCCAGCAGCTTAGCGACTTATGGCTACACCTTC	CASSLATYGYTF
TRBJ2-2	TRBV5-1	-	-	TGCGCCAGCAGCTTGGTGCCCACCGGGGAGCTGTTTTTT	CASSLVPTGELFF
TRBJ1-3	TRBV10-3	-	-	TGTGCCATCAGTAAACCAGGGGTAGAAAACACCATATATTTT	CAISKPGVENTIYF
TRBJ1-1	TRBV4-1	TRBD1	-	TGCGCCAGCAGCCCTCGGACAGGGACAGAAGCTTTCTTT	CASSPRTGTEAFF
TRBJ1-3	TRBV6-6	-	once	TGTGCCAGCAGGCCTGGTCTCTTGGGAAACACCATATATTTT	CASRPGLLGNTIYF
TRBJ1-1	TRBV6-5	-	once	TGTGCCAGCAGTTACTCAAGGGGAACTGAAGCTTTCTTT	CASSYSRGTEAFF
TRBJ2-1	TRBV11-3	TRBD1	-	TGTGCCAGCAGCTCACAGGGGATCTACAATGAGCAGTTCTTC	CASSSQGIYNEQFF
TRBJ2-1	TRBV5-1	-	-	TGCGCCAGCAGCTTCACTAGTCACAATGAGCAGTTCTTC	CASSFTSHNEQFF
TRBJ2-3	TRBV5-1	-	-	TGCGCCAGCCAAGAATGGGTTAGCACAGATACGCAGTATTTT	CASQEWVSTDTQYF
TRBJ2-7	TRBV19	-	-	TGTGCCAGTAGTATGGGGGGGGCTTTTTCCTACGAGCAGTACTTC	CASSMGGAFSYEQYF
TRBJ2-3	TRBV19	-	-	TGTGCCAGTAGTATAGTCAAGGCCACCGCAGATACGCAGTATTTT	CASSIVKATADTQYF